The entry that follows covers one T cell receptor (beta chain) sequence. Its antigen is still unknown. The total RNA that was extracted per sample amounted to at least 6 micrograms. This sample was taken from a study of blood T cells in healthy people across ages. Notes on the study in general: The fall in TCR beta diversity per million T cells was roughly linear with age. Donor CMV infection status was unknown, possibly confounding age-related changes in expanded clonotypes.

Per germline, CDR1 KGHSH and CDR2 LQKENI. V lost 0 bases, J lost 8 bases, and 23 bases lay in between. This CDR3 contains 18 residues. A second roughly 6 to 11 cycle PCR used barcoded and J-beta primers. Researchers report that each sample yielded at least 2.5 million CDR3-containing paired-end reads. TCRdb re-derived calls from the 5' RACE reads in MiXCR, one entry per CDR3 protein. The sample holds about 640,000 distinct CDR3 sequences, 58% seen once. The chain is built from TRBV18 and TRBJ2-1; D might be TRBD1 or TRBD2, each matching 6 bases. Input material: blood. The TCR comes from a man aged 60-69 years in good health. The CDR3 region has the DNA TGTGCCAGCTCACCACCGAACCGGGGGCAATGGGGTTCGGATGAGCAGTTCTTC. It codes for CASSPPNRGQWGSDEQFF.